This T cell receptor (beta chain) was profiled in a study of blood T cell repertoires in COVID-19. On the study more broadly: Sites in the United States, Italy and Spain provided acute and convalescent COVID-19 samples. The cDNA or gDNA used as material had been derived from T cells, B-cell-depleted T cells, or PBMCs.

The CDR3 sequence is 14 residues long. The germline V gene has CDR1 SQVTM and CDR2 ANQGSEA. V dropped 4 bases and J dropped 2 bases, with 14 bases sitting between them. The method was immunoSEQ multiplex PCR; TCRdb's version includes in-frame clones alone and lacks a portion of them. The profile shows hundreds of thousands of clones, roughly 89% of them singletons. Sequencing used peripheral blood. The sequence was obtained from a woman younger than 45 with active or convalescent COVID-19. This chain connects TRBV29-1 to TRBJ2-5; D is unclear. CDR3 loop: CSVVRVSTQETQYF. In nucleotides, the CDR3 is TGCAGCGTTGTCAGAGTTTCGACACAAGAGACCCAGTACTTC.